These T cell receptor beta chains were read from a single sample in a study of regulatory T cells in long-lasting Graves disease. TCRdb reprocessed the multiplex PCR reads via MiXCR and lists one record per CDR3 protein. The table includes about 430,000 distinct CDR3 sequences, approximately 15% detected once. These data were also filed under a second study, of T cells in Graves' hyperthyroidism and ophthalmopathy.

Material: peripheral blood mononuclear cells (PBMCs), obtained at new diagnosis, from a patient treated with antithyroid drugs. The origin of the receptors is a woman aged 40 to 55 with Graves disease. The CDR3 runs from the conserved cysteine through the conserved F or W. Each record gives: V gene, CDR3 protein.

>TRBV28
CASSVTGGEGEQYF
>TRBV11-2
CASSPMGGRDYGYTF
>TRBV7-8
CASSFTAAGHADTQYF
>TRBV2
CASGPRSSQPQHF
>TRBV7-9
CASYVIGAGRNEQFF
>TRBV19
CASSRRDGSYGYTF
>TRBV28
CASSLRLAGTDNEQFF
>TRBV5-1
CASSLAADYDQYF
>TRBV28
CASSSTTRARPNYGYTF
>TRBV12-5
CASGPGTSGYNEQFF
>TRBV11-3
CASSLEGVFLANTGELFF
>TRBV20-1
CSARGMTSGSGGTQYF
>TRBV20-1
CSAPGRGSEQFF
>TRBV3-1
CASSQDERVPLHF
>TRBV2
CASSERTVSEKLFF
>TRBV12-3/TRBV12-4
CASSPLMGPGETQYF
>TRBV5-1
CASSETGTSGSDTQYF
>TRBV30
CAWSGGRFSPLHF
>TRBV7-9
CASSLPMSSYNEQFF
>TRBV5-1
CASSHHTEQYF
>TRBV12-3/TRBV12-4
CASSSPGLGVNEQFF
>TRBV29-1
CSVNPDGLVTEAFF
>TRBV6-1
CASSNEGSLPQHF
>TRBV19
CAIQDPYPPYGYTF
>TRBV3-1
CASSHWGLSGTEAFF
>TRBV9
CASSVAADRLNYGYTF
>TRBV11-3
CASSLFGADTEAFF
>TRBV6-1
CAVLAGVNEQFF
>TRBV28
CASSQSPTLYEQYF
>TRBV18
CASSPGGNEQFF
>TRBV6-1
CASSPGLRSNKETQYF
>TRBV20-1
CSARTNTGELFF
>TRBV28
CASSDPNQPQHF
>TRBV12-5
CASGSSLEVFQETQYF
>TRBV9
CASSDGISGPEAFF
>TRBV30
CAWSWGDLDYTDTQYF
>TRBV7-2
CASSRTGASGDIQYF
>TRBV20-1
CSARDGPEGRAVTDTQYF
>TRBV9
CASSLYGDGGFASSGNTIYF
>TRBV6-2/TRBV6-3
CASSVTGTSYYEQYF
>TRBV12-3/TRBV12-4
CASSPPRASGYTYEQFF
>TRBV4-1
CASSQRTPDQPQHF
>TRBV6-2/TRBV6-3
CASSRTGGGGELFF